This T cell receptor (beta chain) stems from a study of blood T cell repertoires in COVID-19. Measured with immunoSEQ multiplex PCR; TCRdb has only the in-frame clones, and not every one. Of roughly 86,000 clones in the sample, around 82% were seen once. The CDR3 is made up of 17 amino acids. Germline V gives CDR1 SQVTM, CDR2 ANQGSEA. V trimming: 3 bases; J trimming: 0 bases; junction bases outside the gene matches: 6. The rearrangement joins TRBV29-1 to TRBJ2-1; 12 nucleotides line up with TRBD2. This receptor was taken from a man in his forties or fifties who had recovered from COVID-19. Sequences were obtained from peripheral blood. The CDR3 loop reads CSVDAVTSGSSYNEQFF. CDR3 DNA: TGCAGCGTTGATGCCGTGACTAGCGGGAGCTCCTACAATGAGCAGTTCTTC.